Listed below are T cell receptor beta chains from one sample, sequenced in a study of shared clonotypes between healthy human individuals. Assay used: immunoSEQ multiplex PCR; TCRdb lists only in-frame clones, some missing. The table includes 550,000 to 600,000 clones, around 77% detected once. Input material: PBMCs. These receptors were collected from a woman aged 40 to 50 in good health. Some clones in this sample may be carry-over from other donors' samples. CDR3s leave out the opening cysteine and the closing phenylalanine or tryptophan. Expanded clones get a size class; other rows say once, few or many, or leave the size out.

once,TRBV5-4,TRBJ2-6,16,ASSIGGLGSSGANVLT
.,TRBV5-1,TRBJ2-7,14,ASSLLVQDSSYEQY
.,TRBV19,TRBJ1-3,11,ASSISGTNTIY
.,TRBV11-2,TRBJ2-1,13,ASSLWLGGASEQF
many,TRBV7-8,TRBJ2-5,15,ASSLPGLAASQETQY
.,TRBV7-3,TRBJ2-2,13,ASSLTGGWAGELF
.,TRBV30,TRBJ1-1,11,AWKGGENTEAF
.,TRBV7-3,TRBJ2-1,11,ASSLDRTKGPF
few,TRBV2,TRBJ2-5,12,ASSGDSYWETQY
.,TRBV7-3,TRBJ2-1,14,ASSPRLAGNVNEQF
many,TRBV6-1,TRBJ1-1,16,ASSEISRVLARDTEAF
.,TRBV18,TRBJ2-2,11,ASSPLLDGELF
few,TRBV27,TRBJ2-1,13,ASSLTRTSYNEQF
.,TRBV7-9,TRBJ1-1,13,ASSFRTGVVTEAF
few,TRBV7-6,TRBJ1-3,15,ASSLAWARNSGNTIY